The following is a T cell receptor beta chain sequence with its context. This record comes from a study of PD-L1 blockade in urothelial cancer. About the research overall: Administration of atezolizumab to patients began at some point between 2013 and 2015, at 1,200 mg intravenously every 3 weeks. Males with bladder-origin urothelial cancer made up about 85% of the 29 patients. Per blood sample, T cells had a median of roughly 140,000.

The V and J ends lost 6 bases and 8 bases, in that order; junction bases with no gene match: 7. Per germline, CDR1 SGHTA and CDR2 FQGNSA. The CDR3 runs 15 residues. Method: immunoSEQ multiplex PCR; TCRdb's copy keeps in-frame clones and lacks some. The table has about 95,000 clones, about nine tenths seen once. This sample's time point: pretreatment peripheral blood. Disease in patients was locally advanced or metastatic urothelial carcinoma. This chain connects TRBV7-2 to TRBJ2-1, with 13 positions matching TRBD2. This receptor was obtained from a man aged 55 to 70 with urothelial cancer. Sequenced here: PBMCs, sampled around atezolizumab (anti-PD-L1) treatment. The CDR3 protein is CASRETSGGWDEQFF. The CDR3 DNA follows: TGTGCCAGCAGGGAGACTAGCGGGGGGTGGGATGAGCAGTTCTTC.